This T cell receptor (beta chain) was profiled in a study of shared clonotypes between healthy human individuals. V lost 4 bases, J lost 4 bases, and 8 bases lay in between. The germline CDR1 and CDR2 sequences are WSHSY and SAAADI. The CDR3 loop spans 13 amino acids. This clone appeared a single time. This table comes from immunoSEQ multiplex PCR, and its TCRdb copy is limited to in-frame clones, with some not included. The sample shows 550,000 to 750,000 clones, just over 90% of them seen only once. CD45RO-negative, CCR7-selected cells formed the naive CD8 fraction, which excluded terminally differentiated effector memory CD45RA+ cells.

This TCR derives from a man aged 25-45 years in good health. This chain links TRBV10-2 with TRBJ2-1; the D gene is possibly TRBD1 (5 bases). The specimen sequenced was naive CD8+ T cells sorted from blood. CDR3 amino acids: CASSGQGYNEQFF. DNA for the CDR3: TGCGCCAGCAGTGGGCAGGGATACAATGAGCAGTTCTTC.